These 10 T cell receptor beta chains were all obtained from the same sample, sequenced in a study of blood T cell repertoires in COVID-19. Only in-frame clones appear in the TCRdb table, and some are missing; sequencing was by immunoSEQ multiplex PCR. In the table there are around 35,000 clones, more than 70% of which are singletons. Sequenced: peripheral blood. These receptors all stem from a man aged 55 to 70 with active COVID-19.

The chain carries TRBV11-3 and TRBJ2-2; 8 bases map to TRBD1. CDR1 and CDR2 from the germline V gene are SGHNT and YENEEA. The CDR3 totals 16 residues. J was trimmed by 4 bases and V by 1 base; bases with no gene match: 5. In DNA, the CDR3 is TGTGCCAGCAGCTTAGGGCCAGGGGGCCCCACCGGGGAGCTGTTTTTT. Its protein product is CASSLGPGGPTGELFF.

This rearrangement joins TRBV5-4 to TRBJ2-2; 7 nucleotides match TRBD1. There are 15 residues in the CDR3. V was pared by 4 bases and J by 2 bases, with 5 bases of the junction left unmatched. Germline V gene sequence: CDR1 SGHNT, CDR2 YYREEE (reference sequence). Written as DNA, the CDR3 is TGTGCCAGCAGCCAAACAGGGGTTAACACCGGGGAGCTGTTTTTT. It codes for CASSQTGVNTGELFF.

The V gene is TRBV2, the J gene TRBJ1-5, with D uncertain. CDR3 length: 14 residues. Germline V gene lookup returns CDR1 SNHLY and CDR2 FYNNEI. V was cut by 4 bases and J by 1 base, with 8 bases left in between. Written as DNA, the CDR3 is TGTGCCAGCAGTGTGTCAGAAAGCAATCAGCCCCAGCATTTT. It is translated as CASSVSESNQPQHF.

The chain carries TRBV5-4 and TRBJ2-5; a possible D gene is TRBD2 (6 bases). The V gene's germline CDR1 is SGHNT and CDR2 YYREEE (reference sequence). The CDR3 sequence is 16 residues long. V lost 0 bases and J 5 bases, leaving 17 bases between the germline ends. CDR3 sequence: CASSLGQLAERETQYF. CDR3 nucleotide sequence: TGTGCCAGCAGCTTGGGACAGTTAGCGGAACGGGAGACCCAGTACTTC.

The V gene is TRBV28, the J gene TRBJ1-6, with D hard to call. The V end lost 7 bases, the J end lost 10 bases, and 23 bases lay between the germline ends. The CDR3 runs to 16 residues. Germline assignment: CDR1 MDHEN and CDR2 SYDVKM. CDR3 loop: CASTPPGLGGWSPLHF. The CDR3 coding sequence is TGTGCCAGCACCCCTCCGGGTTTGGGTGGGTGGTCACCCCTCCACTTT.

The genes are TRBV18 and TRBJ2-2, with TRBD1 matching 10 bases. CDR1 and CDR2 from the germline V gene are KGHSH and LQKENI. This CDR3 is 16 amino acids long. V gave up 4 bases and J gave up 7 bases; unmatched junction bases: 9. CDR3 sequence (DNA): TGTGCCAGCTCACGTGACAGGGGGCTCATCTTCGGGGAGCTGTTTTTT. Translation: CASSRDRGLIFGELFF.

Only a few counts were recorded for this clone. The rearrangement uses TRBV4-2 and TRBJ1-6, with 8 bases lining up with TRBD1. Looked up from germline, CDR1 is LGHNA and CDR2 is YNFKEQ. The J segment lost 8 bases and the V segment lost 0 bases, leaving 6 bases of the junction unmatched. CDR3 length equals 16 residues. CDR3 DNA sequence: TGTGCCAGCAGCCAAGATCCAGGACAGGGTTATTCACCCCTCCACTTT. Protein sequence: CASSQDPGQGYSPLHF.

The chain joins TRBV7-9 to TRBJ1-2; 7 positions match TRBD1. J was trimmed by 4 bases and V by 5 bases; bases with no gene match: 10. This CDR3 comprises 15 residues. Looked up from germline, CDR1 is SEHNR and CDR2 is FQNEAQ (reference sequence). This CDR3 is CASSLDRAPGYGYTF. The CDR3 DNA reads TGTGCCAGCAGCCTCGACAGGGCACCGGGCTATGGCTACACCTTC.

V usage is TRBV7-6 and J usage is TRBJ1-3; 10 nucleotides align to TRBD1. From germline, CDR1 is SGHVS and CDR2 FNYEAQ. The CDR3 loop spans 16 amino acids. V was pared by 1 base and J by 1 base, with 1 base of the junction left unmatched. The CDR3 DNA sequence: TGTGCCAGCAGCTTAGGACAGGGGGCTTCTGGAAACACCATATATTTT. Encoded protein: CASSLGQGASGNTIYF. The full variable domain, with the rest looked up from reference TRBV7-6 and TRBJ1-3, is GAGVSQSPRYKVTKRGQDVALRCDPISGHVSLYWYRQALGQGPEFLTYFNYEAQQDKSGLPNDRFSAERPEGSISTLTIQRTEQRDSAMYRCASSLGQGASGNTIYFGEGSWLTVV.

Here the CDR3 DNA reads TGTGCCAGCTTTGGGACTAGCGGGAGGCCGCGACAAGAGACCCAGTACTTC. It codes for CASFGTSGRPRQETQYF. The genes are TRBV2 and TRBJ2-5; 15 bases are a match to TRBD2. The germline V gene has CDR1 SNHLY and CDR2 FYNNEI. V trimming: 8 bases; J trimming: 2 bases; junction bases outside the gene matches: 9. CDR3 length equals 17 residues.